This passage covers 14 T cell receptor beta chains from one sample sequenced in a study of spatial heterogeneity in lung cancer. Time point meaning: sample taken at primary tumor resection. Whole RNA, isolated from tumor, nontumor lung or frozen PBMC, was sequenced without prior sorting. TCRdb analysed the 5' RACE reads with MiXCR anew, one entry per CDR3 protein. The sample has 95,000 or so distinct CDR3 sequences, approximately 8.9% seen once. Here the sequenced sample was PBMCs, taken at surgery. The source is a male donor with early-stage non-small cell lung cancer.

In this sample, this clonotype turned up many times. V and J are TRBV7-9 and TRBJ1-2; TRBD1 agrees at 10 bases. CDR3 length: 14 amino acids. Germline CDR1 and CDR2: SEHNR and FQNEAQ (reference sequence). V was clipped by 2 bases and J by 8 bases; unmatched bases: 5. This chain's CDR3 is CASSLPGTGDGYTF. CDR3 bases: TGTGCCAGCAGCTTACCCGGGACAGGGGACGGCTACACCTTC.

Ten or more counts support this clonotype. CDR3 residues: CSASGRGQETQYF. The CDR3 DNA reads as TGCAGTGCTAGCGGGAGAGGCCAAGAGACCCAGTACTTC. This rearrangement joins TRBV20-1 to TRBJ2-5; D is perhaps TRBD2 (6 bases). The CDR3 spans 13 residues. V lost 3 bases and J lost 1, with 9 bases in between. From germline, CDR1 is DFQATT and CDR2 SNEGSKA (reference sequence).

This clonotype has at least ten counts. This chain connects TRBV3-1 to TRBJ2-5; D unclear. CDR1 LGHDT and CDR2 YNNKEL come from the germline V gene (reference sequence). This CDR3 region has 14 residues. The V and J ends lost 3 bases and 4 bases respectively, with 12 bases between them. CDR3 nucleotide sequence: TGTGCCAGCAGCCAGCTGACCGCACGAGAGACCCAGTACTTC. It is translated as CASSQLTARETQYF.

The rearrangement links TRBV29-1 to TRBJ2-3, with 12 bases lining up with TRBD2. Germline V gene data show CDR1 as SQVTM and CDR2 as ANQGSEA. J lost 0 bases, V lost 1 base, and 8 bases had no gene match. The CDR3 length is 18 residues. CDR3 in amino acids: CSVEGLAGATPSTDTQYF. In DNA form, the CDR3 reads TGCAGCGTTGAAGGACTAGCGGGAGCGACTCCTAGCACAGATACGCAGTATTTT.

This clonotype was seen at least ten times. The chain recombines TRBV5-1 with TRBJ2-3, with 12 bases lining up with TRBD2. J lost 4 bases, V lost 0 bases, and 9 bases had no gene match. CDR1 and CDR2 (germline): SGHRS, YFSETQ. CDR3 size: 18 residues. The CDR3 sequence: CASSLAPSGGAFADTQYF. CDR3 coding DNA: TGCGCCAGCAGCTTGGCCCCTAGCGGGGGGGCTTTCGCAGATACGCAGTATTTT.

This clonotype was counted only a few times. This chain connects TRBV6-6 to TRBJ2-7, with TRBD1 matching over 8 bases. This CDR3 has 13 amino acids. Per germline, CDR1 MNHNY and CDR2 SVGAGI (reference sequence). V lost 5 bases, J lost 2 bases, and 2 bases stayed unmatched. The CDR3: CASSNRGAYEQYF. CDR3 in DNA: TGTGCCAGCAGTAACAGGGGGGCCTACGAGCAGTACTTC.

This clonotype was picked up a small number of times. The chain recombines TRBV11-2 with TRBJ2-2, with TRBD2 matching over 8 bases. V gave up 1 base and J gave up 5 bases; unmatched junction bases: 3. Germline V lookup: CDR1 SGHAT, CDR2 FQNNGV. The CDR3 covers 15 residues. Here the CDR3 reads CASSLGLAGTGELFF. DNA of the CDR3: TGTGCCAGCAGCTTAGGGCTAGCGGGTACCGGGGAGCTGTTTTTT.

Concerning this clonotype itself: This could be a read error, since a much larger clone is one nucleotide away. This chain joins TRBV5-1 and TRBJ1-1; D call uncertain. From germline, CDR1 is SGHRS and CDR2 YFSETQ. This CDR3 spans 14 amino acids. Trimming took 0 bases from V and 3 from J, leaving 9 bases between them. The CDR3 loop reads CASSLDSTDTEAFF. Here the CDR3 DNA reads TGCGCCAGCAGCTTGGACAGTACGGACACTGAAGCTTTCTTT.

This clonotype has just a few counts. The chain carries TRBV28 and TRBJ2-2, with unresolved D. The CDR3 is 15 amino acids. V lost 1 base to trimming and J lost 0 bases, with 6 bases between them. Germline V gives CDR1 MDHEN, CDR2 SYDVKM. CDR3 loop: CASSLSQTNTGELFF. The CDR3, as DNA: TGTGCCAGCAGTTTATCACAGACGAACACCGGGGAGCTGTTTTTT.

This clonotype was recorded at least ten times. The DNA of the CDR3 is TGTGCCAGCAGTCCAGGGACAGGGGGGAATGAGCAGTTCTTC. The encoded protein is CASSPGTGGNEQFF. This rearrangement joins TRBV27 to TRBJ2-1; the match to TRBD1 covers 11 bases. V trimming: 5 bases; J trimming: 7 bases; junction bases outside the gene matches: 4. Germline values: CDR1 MNHEY, CDR2 SMNVEV (reference sequence). This CDR3 is 14 amino acids long.

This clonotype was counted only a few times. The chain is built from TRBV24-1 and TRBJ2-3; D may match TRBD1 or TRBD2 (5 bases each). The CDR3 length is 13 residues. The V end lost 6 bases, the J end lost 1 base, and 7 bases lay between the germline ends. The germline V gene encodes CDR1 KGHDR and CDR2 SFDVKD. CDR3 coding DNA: TGTGCCACCAGTAGGGACGGCACAGATACGCAGTATTTT. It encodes CATSRDGTDTQYF.

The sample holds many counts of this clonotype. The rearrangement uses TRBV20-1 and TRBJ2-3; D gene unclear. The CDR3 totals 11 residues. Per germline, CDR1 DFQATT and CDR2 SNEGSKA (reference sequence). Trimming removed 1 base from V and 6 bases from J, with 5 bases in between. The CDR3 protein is CSARVEDTQYF. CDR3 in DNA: TGCAGTGCTAGAGTGGAGGATACGCAGTATTTT.

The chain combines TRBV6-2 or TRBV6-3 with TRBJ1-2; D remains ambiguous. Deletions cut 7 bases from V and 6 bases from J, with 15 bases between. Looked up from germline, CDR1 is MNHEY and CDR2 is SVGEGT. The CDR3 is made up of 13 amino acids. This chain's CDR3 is CASTHGYIDGYTF. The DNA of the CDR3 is TGTGCCAGCACCCACGGCTATATTGATGGCTACACCTTC.

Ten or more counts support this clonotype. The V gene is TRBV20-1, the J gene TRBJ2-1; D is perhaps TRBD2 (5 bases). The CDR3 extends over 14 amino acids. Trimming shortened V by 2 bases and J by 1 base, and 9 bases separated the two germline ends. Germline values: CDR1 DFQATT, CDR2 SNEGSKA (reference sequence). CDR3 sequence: CSARIAPSYNEQFF. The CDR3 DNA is TGCAGTGCTAGAATAGCGCCATCCTACAATGAGCAGTTCTTC.